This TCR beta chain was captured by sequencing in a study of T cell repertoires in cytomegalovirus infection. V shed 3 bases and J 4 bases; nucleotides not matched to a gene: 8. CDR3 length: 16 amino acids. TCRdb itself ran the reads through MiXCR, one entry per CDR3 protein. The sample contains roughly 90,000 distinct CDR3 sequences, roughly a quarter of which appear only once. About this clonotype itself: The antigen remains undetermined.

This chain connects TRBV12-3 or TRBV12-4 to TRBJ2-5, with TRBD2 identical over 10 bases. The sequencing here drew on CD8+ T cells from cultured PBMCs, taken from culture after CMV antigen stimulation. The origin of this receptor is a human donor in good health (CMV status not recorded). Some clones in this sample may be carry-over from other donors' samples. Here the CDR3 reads CASSFGLAGVRETQYF. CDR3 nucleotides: TGTGCCAGCAGTTTCGGTCTAGCGGGGGTCCGAGAGACCCAGTACTTC.